One and the same sample provided the 11 T cell receptor beta chains below, sequenced in a study of cytomegalovirus exposure and HLA in healthy donors. The PCR was carried out with 60 Vbeta primers and 13 Jbeta primers. TCRdb's copy holds only in-frame clones and misses some; the assay was immunoSEQ multiplex PCR. Here the sample spans 35,000 to 45,000 clones, roughly 60% being singletons. The sequenced sample was PBMCs. These receptors were collected from a man in his fifties or sixties in good health and CMV-seropositive.

V gene TRBV11-2 combines with J gene TRBJ2-2; D is unresolved. This CDR3 spans 16 amino acids. V lost 1 base to trimming and J lost 6 bases, with 15 bases between them. Germline assignment: CDR1 SGHAT and CDR2 FQNNGV. Here the CDR3 reads CASSLARRSGSGELFF. In DNA form, the CDR3 reads TGTGCCAGCAGCTTAGCGCGGCGCTCCGGCTCCGGGGAGCTGTTTTTT. The complete variable domain, with remaining parts taken from reference TRBV11-2 and TRBJ2-2, reads EAGVAQSPRYKIIEKRQSVAFWCNPISGHATLYWYQQILGQGPKLLIQFQNNGVVDDSQLPKDRFSAERLKGVDSTLKIQPAKLEDSAVYLCASSLARRSGSGELFFGEGSRLTVL.

The J gene is TRBJ2-7, the V gene TRBV6-1; D may be TRBD1 (5 bases). Germline loops: CDR1 MNHNS, CDR2 SASEGT. V was cut by 2 bases and J by 4 bases, with 15 bases left in between. CDR3 length: 15 residues. CDR3 sequence reads: CASSELVQGTYEQYF. The CDR3 DNA sequence: TGTGCCAGCAGTGAATTGGTTCAGGGAACTTACGAGCAGTACTTC.

The CDR3 DNA is TGTGCCAGCAGCGCGGGAGTTTATAGCAATCAGCCCCAGCATTTT. Amino acids: CASSAGVYSNQPQHF. The V call is TRBV6-1, the J call TRBJ1-5, with D unresolved. Trimming stripped 6 bases from V and 0 bases from J, with 12 bases between. This CDR3 is built from 15 residues. CDR1 MNHNS and CDR2 SASEGT come from the germline V gene.

V and J are TRBV10-3 and TRBJ2-1; 10 bases line up with TRBD2. The CDR3 has 14 amino acids. Germline V gene sequence: CDR1 ENHRY, CDR2 SYGVKD. Trimming took 6 bases from V and 3 from J; bases not matched to a gene: 2. This CDR3 reads CAISSSGGYNEQFF. As DNA, the CDR3 is TGTGCCATCAGCTCTAGCGGGGGCTACAATGAGCAGTTCTTC.

The genes are TRBV4-1 and TRBJ1-1; D not resolved. This CDR3 has 14 residues. V was pared by 2 bases and J by 0 bases, with 7 bases between. Germline loops: CDR1 MGHRA, CDR2 YSYEKL. CDR3 in DNA: TGCGCCAGCAGCCAATTACCTATGAACACTGAAGCTTTCTTT. It yields the protein CASSQLPMNTEAFF.

V is TRBV2 and J is TRBJ2-1, with 8 bases that match TRBD2. There are 14 residues in the CDR3. Germline lookup yields CDR1 SNHLY and CDR2 FYNNEI. The ends lost 7 bases at V and 10 bases at J; junction bases unmatched: 12. CDR3: CASNGGRSSEEQFF. The DNA of the CDR3 is TGTGCCAGCAACGGCGGGAGGTCTTCGGAAGAGCAGTTCTTC.

The chain carries TRBV7-2 and TRBJ2-5; D not certain. The CDR3 consists of 14 residues. V lost 1 base and J 5 bases, leaving 11 bases between the germline ends. Germline CDR1 reads SGHTA; CDR2 reads FQGNSA. The CDR3 DNA reads TGTGCCAGCAGCTTAGTTAGCATGTTGGAGACCCAGTACTTC. This sequence encodes CASSLVSMLETQYF.

Comments on this clone: Different DNA sequences within this sample yield the same CDR3. The J gene is TRBJ1-3, the V gene TRBV5-4, with D uncertain. This CDR3 is 15 amino acids long. Germline values: CDR1 SGHNT, CDR2 YYREEE (reference sequence). V lost 8 bases, J lost 0 bases, and 15 bases lay in between. In DNA, the CDR3 is TGTGCCAGTAGCGGCGGGAGGGACTCTGGAAACACCATATATTTT. This translates into CASSGGRDSGNTIYF.

This clone showed up just once. Here the CDR3 DNA reads TGTGCCAGCAGCTTGGAACAGTACACCGGGGAGCTGTTTTTT. Its protein is CASSLEQYTGELFF. The V gene is TRBV5-4, the J gene TRBJ2-2, with unresolved D. The V and J ends lost 0 bases and 3 bases respectively, with 6 bases between them. This CDR3 is 14 amino acids long. The germline V gene encodes CDR1 SGHNT and CDR2 YYREEE (reference sequence).

The gene calls are TRBV7-6 and TRBJ2-5, with TRBD2 identical over 9 bases. Germline CDR1 is SGHVS and CDR2 is FNYEAQ. The ends lost 5 bases at V and 1 base at J; junction bases unmatched: 2. This CDR3 comprises 14 residues. CDR3 sequence reads: CASSPTSGQETQYF. The CDR3, as DNA: TGTGCCAGCAGCCCGACTAGCGGCCAAGAGACCCAGTACTTC.

V gene TRBV5-6 combines with J gene TRBJ1-1, with D perhaps TRBD1 (6 bases). Germline assignment: CDR1 SGHDT and CDR2 YYEEEE. V lost 1 base and J 7 bases, leaving 8 bases between the germline ends. The CDR3 is 12 amino acids. The CDR3 DNA reads TGTGCCAGCAGCTTGAGGACAGTTGAAGCTTTCTTT. Translating gives CASSLRTVEAFF.